The 14 T cell receptor beta chains below were found in one sample sequenced in a study of T cells after yellow fever vaccination (dated by TCRdb to the late 2010s). Library preparation used 5' RACE. Instrument on record: Illumina HiSeq 2500. In-frame beta chains were kept once TCRdb had trimmed the public reads at Q25 with fastp and called clones with MiXCR. Rows with one shared CDR3 protein collapse into an entry with the most common genes and DNA. The sample table lists approximately 300,000 distinct CDR3 sequences, 8.7% of them with a count of one. The biggest ten clones account for approximately 19% of the sample. The treatment or condition tag for this specimen amounts to: live attenuated yellow fever vaccine strain. This specimen consisted of PBMCs, obtained on the day of the first yellow fever vaccination. Source of these receptors: a man aged 18 to 29 who received the YFV17D yellow fever vaccine.

The genes are TRBV11-2 and TRBJ2-2; 10 bases line up with TRBD2. Germline V gene sequence: CDR1 SGHAT, CDR2 FQNNGV. The trim removed 5 bases at V and 1 base at J, leaving 13 bases unmatched. The CDR3 extends over 19 amino acids. The CDR3 protein is CASSPYLGSGGLNTGELFF. The CDR3 nucleotides are TGTGCCAGCAGCCCGTATTTGGGTAGCGGGGGGCTGAACACCGGGGAGCTGTTTTTT. The complete variable domain, with remaining parts taken from reference TRBV11-2 and TRBJ2-2, reads EAGVAQSPRYKIIEKRQSVAFWCNPISGHATLYWYQQILGQGPKLLIQFQNNGVVDDSQLPKDRFSAERLKGVDSTLKIQPAKLEDSAVYLCASSPYLGSGGLNTGELFFGEGSRLTVL.

This clonotype was seen ten or more times. The genes are TRBV18 and TRBJ2-5, with D hard to call. CDR1 KGHSH and CDR2 LQKENI come from the germline V gene. The CDR3 extends over 13 amino acids. V shed 1 base and J shed 5 bases, with 8 bases lying between them. In nucleotides, the CDR3 is TGTGCCAGCTCACCACGGGTCCGGGAGACCCAGTACTTC. Its translation: CASSPRVRETQYF.

This clonotype has more than one count but fewer than ten. The chain joins TRBV2 to TRBJ1-1; unclear D gene. The CDR3 runs to 12 residues. V was shortened by 9 bases and J by 10 bases, with 18 bases between the two germline ends. Germline loops: CDR1 SNHLY, CDR2 FYNNEI. This CDR3 is CASRVPTPPAFF. CDR3 coding DNA: TGTGCCAGTAGAGTCCCGACACCCCCAGCTTTCTTT.

The chain combines TRBV12-3 or TRBV12-4 with TRBJ1-1; a weak D match, TRBD1 (6 bases). The CDR3 consists of 14 residues. V lost 7 bases and J 4 bases, leaving 16 bases between the germline ends. The CDR3 coding sequence is TGTGCCAGCACCTCCATGCAGGGGAGCACTGAAGCTTTCTTT. Translation gives CASTSMQGSTEAFF.

This clonotype was found a few times. The CDR3 DNA sequence: TGTGCCAGCAGCGCAGGGACCGTGAGAGGAGAGCAGTACTTC. This codes for CASSAGTVRGEQYF. This sequence joins TRBV12-3 or TRBV12-4 and TRBJ2-7; perhaps D is TRBD1 or TRBD2 (5 bases each). CDR3 size: 14 residues. V was trimmed by 6 bases and J by 7 bases, leaving 19 bases between them.

The chain has TRBV4-3 and TRBJ1-1; possibly TRBD1 for D (5 bases). The CDR3 has 13 residues. Germline assignment: CDR1 LGHNA and CDR2 YSLEER. The V and J ends lost 1 base and 13 bases respectively, with 16 bases between them. The chain's CDR3 is CASSQVTVNHLFF. The DNA of the CDR3 is TGCGCCAGCAGCCAAGTGACAGTTAACCATCTTTTCTTT.

The rearrangement uses TRBV5-1 and TRBJ1-1; possible D gene TRBD1, 6 bases. This CDR3 contains 14 residues. V gave up 3 bases and J gave up 3 bases, with 12 bases separating them. From germline, CDR1 is SGHRS and CDR2 YFSETQ. The CDR3 region is CASSWGGEYTEAFF. DNA of the CDR3: TGCGCCAGCAGCTGGGGGGGCGAGTACACTGAAGCTTTCTTT. The full variable domain, in which reference TRBV5-1 and TRBJ1-1 provide the parts outside the CDR3, is KAGVTQTPRYLIKTRGQQVTLSCSPISGHRSVSWYQQTPGQGLQFLFEYFSETQRNKGNFPGRFSGRQFSNSRSEMNVSTLELGDSALYLCASSWGGEYTEAFFGQGTRLTVV.

This clonotype was detected a few times. The chain uses TRBV6-5 and TRBJ1-2, with D perhaps matching TRBD1 (5 bases). The germline gives CDR1 MNHEY, CDR2 SVGAGI. The V and J ends lost 2 bases and 2 bases respectively, with 12 bases between them. This CDR3 spans 15 amino acids. CDR3 sequence: CASSYGRGSNYGYTF. The CDR3 DNA follows: TGTGCCAGCAGTTACGGGAGGGGATCAAACTATGGCTACACCTTC.

Here the CDR3 reads CASSGPGGTTGELFF. The CDR3 region has the DNA TGTGCCAGCAGTGGACCCGGGGGAACCACCGGGGAGCTGTTTTTT. The gene calls are TRBV12-3 or TRBV12-4 and TRBJ2-2; D is possibly TRBD2 (6 bases). With 5 bases removed from V and 4 bases from J, the gap between germline ends came to 14 bases. This CDR3 comprises 15 residues.

The chain combines TRBV7-3 with TRBJ2-7; D call uncertain. This CDR3 comprises 13 residues. V lost 5 bases, J lost 2 bases, and 10 bases lay in between. Germline loops: CDR1 SGHTA, CDR2 FQGTGA. Here the CDR3 DNA reads TGTGCCAGCAGCCCAACCGGACCCTACGAGCAGTACTTC. Its translation is CASSPTGPYEQYF. The complete variable domain, with remaining parts taken from reference TRBV7-3 and TRBJ2-7, reads GAGVSQTPSNKVTEKGKYVELRCDPISGHTALYWYRQSLGQGPEFLIYFQGTGAADDSGLPNDRFFAVRPEGSVSTLKIQRTERGDSAVYLCASSPTGPYEQYFGPGTRLTVT.

This clonotype came up a few times. V gene TRBV11-2 combines with J gene TRBJ2-5, with TRBD2 identical over 10 bases. This CDR3 region has 18 residues. Trimming took 3 bases from V and 2 from J; bases not matched to a gene: 12. Germline V gene sequence: CDR1 SGHAT, CDR2 FQNNGV. CDR3 nucleotides: TGTGCCAGCAGCTTGGGCCGGTTGGTTAGCGGGGGGCAAGAGACCCAGTACTTC. Its protein is CASSLGRLVSGGQETQYF. Using reference TRBV11-2 and TRBJ2-5 for the parts outside the CDR3, the full variable domain is EAGVAQSPRYKIIEKRQSVAFWCNPISGHATLYWYQQILGQGPKLLIQFQNNGVVDDSQLPKDRFSAERLKGVDSTLKIQPAKLEDSAVYLCASSLGRLVSGGQETQYFGPGTRLLVL.

This clonotype was detected a few times. This chain connects TRBV24-1 to TRBJ2-1; TRBD1 is a possible D gene (5 bases). Deletions cut 6 bases from V and 9 bases from J, with 14 bases between. The germline gives CDR1 KGHDR, CDR2 SFDVKD. This CDR3 has 13 amino acids. The CDR3 region is CATSSRERLEQFF. In DNA form, the CDR3 reads TGTGCCACCAGTTCCAGGGAACGTCTTGAGCAGTTCTTC.

This clonotype was seen ten or more times. V usage is TRBV12-3 or TRBV12-4 and J usage is TRBJ2-3; TRBD1 might be the D (6 bases). The CDR3 sequence is 15 residues long. V lost 0 bases, J lost 1 base, and 8 bases lay in between. CDR3: CASSLAAGGTDTQYF. The CDR3 bases are TGTGCCAGCAGTTTAGCGGCAGGGGGCACAGATACGCAGTATTTT.

This clonotype was counted between two and nine times. The chain joins TRBV15 to TRBJ2-2; D is uncertain. V shed 4 bases and J shed 3 bases, with 3 bases lying between them. The CDR3 is 12 amino acids. CDR1 and CDR2 from the germline V gene are LNHNV and YYDKDF (reference sequence). CDR3 protein: CATSKDTGELFF. DNA for the CDR3: TGTGCCACCAGCAAGGACACCGGGGAGCTGTTTTTT.